The 9 T cell receptor beta chains presented below share a single source sample, sequenced in a study of lung T cells in sarcoidosis with Löfgren's syndrome. TCRdb re-called the reads with MiXCR, one entry per CDR3 protein. The data contain more than 2,000 distinct CDR3 sequences, around 20% of them singletons. The specimen was CD4+ T cells from bronchoalveolar lavage. Source of these receptors: a human donor with sarcoidosis (Löfgren's syndrome or another form), or a control subject (not recorded which).

This clonotype is medium-sized within its sample. The chain employs TRBV18 and TRBJ1-1; D is unresolved. From germline, CDR1 is KGHSH and CDR2 LQKENI. The CDR3 has 14 residues. V dropped 0 bases and J dropped 0 bases, with 5 bases sitting between them. CDR3 in DNA: TGTGCCAGCTCACCACCGAGCGTGAACACTGAAGCTTTCTTT. Its translation: CASSPPSVNTEAFF. The full variable domain, its missing parts supplied by reference TRBV18 and TRBJ1-1, is NAGVMQNPRHLVRRRGQEARLRCSPMKGHSHVYWYRQLPEEGLKFMVYLQKENIIDESGMPKERFSAEFPKEGPSILRIQQVVRGDSAAYFCASSPPSVNTEAFFGQGTRLTVV.

The chain combines TRBV29-1 with TRBJ2-1; no clear D. The CDR3 runs 15 residues. The V end lost 0 bases, the J end lost 8 bases, and 17 bases lay between the germline ends. The germline CDR1 and CDR2 sequences are SQVTM and ANQGSEA. CDR3 sequence (DNA): TGCAGCGTTGAAGAATACGTCCCAGGTCGAGATGAGCAGTTCTTC. Its translation is CSVEEYVPGRDEQFF.

By sample fraction, this clonotype is medium-sized. J is TRBJ2-1 and V is TRBV18; D gene uncertain. The CDR3 consists of 15 residues. The germline V gene has CDR1 KGHSH and CDR2 LQKENI. V was pared by 0 bases and J by 1 base, with 7 bases between. This CDR3 is CASSPPGSSYNEQFF. CDR3 nucleotides: TGTGCCAGCTCACCACCGGGCAGTTCCTACAATGAGCAGTTCTTC. Full variable domain (outside the CDR3, taken from reference TRBV18 and TRBJ2-1): NAGVMQNPRHLVRRRGQEARLRCSPMKGHSHVYWYRQLPEEGLKFMVYLQKENIIDESGMPKERFSAEFPKEGPSILRIQQVVRGDSAAYFCASSPPGSSYNEQFFGPGTRLTVL.

Relative to its sample, this clonotype is medium-sized. V gene TRBV10-2 combines with J gene TRBJ1-5; D is possibly TRBD1 (6 bases). The CDR3 extends over 12 amino acids. CDR1 is WSHSY and CDR2 is SAAADI in the germline V gene. Trimming removed 4 bases at V and 9 bases at J, with 10 bases between. The CDR3 bases are TGCGCCAGCAGTGCGATACAGGGGCCCCAGCATTTT. Amino acids: CASSAIQGPQHF.

This clonotype rates as medium-sized (0.01 to 0.1%). The rearrangement joins TRBV7-2 to TRBJ2-3; TRBD1 aligns across 7 bases. Germline values: CDR1 SGHTA, CDR2 FQGNSA. The CDR3 consists of 15 residues. V lost 3 bases, J lost 5 bases, and 8 bases stayed unmatched. CDR3 sequence (DNA): TGTGCCAGCAGCTTTAGTGAGGGGGCAGGAGATACGCAGTATTTT. Residues: CASSFSEGAGDTQYF.

This clonotype is termed medium-sized (0.01 to 0.1%). This chain uses TRBV5-1 with TRBJ2-5, with TRBD2 as a possible D gene (5 bases). The V and J ends lost 2 bases and 2 bases respectively, with 10 bases between them. The CDR3 loop spans 14 amino acids. In germline, CDR1 is SGHRS, CDR2 YFSETQ. DNA for the CDR3: TGCGCCAGCAGCTTCTTGGGAGAACAAGAGACCCAGTACTTC. It encodes CASSFLGEQETQYF.

The sample holds many counts of this clonotype. The J gene is TRBJ2-6, the V gene TRBV12-3 or TRBV12-4, with a weak D call TRBD1 (6 bases). Trimming took 6 bases from V and 0 from J, leaving 18 bases between them. The CDR3 has 18 amino acids. The CDR3, as DNA: TGTGCCAGCAGACTCTCCCCGGGACACCACTCTGGGGCCAACGTCCTGACTTTC. It codes for CASRLSPGHHSGANVLTF.

Worth noting for this clonotype: The CDR3 ends on some other residue instead of the conserved phenylalanine or tryptophan, so this is likely a read error. The limits of the CDR3 on the DNA are not certain, so only TCRdb's listed CDR3 is given. The V and J genes are TRBV6-1 and TRBJ1-1. The CDR3 is 13 residues long, ends included. Germline loops: CDR1 MNHNS, CDR2 SASEGT. CDR3 residues: CASRAEQNTEAGG.

This clonotype was recorded at least ten times. The chain combines TRBV12-3 or TRBV12-4 with TRBJ2-2; TRBD2 might be the D (6 bases). The CDR3 consists of 15 residues. Trimming removed 6 bases from V and 5 bases from J, with 16 bases in between. The chain's CDR3 is CASSPTVAGTGELFF. The CDR3, as DNA: TGTGCCAGCAGCCCGACGGTCGCGGGGACCGGGGAGCTGTTTTTT.